The 32 T cell receptor beta chains listed next were all sequenced from one sample in a study of blood T cell repertoires in COVID-19. Generated by immunoSEQ multiplex PCR, the TCRdb table keeps only in-frame clones and is missing some. The data show 450,000 to 500,000 clones, approximately 90% seen once. The specimen sequenced was PBMCs or T cells enriched from blood (not recorded which). The receptors originated from an older woman who had recovered from COVID-19.

This clone was observed a single time. This chain uses TRBV5-5 with TRBJ2-1, with TRBD2 identical over 13 bases. CDR3 length equals 17 residues. CDR1 and CDR2 (germline): SGHKS, YYEKEE (reference sequence). V trimming: 4 bases; J trimming: 8 bases; junction bases outside the gene matches: 12. CDR3 sequence reads: CASSRTSGGAPFHEQFF. The CDR3 DNA follows: TGTGCCAGCAGCCGGACTAGCGGGGGTGCTCCCTTCCATGAGCAGTTCTTC.

The chain employs TRBV5-1 and TRBJ2-3; the match to TRBD2 covers 10 bases. The CDR3 consists of 18 residues. Trimming at V came to 3 bases and at J to 4 bases, leaving 14 bases not matched to a gene. Germline loops: CDR1 SGHRS, CDR2 YFSETQ. CDR3 nucleotide sequence: TGCGCCAGCAGCTCTACCCCGGGGCGGACTAGCGGAGCAGATACGCAGTATTTT. Amino acid sequence: CASSSTPGRTSGADTQYF.

In nucleotides, the CDR3 is TGTGCCAGTAGTATAGCGCGCGGCTCTGGGGCCAACGTCCTGACTTTC. It specifies CASSIARGSGANVLTF. The genes are TRBV19 and TRBJ2-6; D call uncertain. This CDR3 comprises 16 residues. In germline, CDR1 is LNHDA, CDR2 SQIVND (reference sequence). Trimming stripped 1 base from V and 0 bases from J, with 7 bases between. The variable domain in full, completed from reference TRBV19 and TRBJ2-6, reads DGGITQSPKYLFRKEGQNVTLSCEQNLNHDAMYWYRQDPGQGLRLIYYSQIVNDFQKGDIAEGYSVSREKKESFPLTVTSAQKNPTAFYLCASSIARGSGANVLTFGAGSRLTVL.

The chain joins TRBV2 to TRBJ1-2, with 7 nucleotides matching TRBD1. V lost 5 bases and J lost 8; bases outside the gene matches: 8. Germline V gene sequence: CDR1 SNHLY, CDR2 FYNNEI. This CDR3 region has 13 residues. Here the CDR3 reads CASSPRQGGGYTF. The CDR3 nucleotides are TGTGCCAGCAGTCCACGACAGGGTGGGGGCTACACCTTC.

The rearrangement joins TRBV27 to TRBJ1-4; 9 nucleotides match TRBD1. CDR1 and CDR2 (germline): MNHEY, SMNVEV (reference sequence). The ends lost 6 bases at V and 6 bases at J; junction bases unmatched: 11. This CDR3 has 16 amino acids. CDR3 region: CASRPPGQGLHEKLFF. The CDR3 bases are TGTGCCAGCAGGCCCCCGGGACAGGGATTGCATGAAAAACTGTTTTTT.

Written as DNA, the CDR3 is TGTGCCAGCAGTTCCCCAGTCACTGAAGCTTTCTTT. Its translation: CASSSPVTEAFF. V and J are TRBV6-5 and TRBJ1-1; D is unresolved. Trimming cost V 4 bases and J 4 bases, with 7 bases left between them. CDR1 is MNHEY, CDR2 SVGAGI, per germline. The CDR3 runs to 12 residues.

The chain is built from TRBV3-1 (or the pseudogene TRBV3-2) and TRBJ1-2, with 7 positions matching TRBD1. V lost 0 bases, J lost 2 bases, and 12 bases stayed unmatched. Germline V gene data show CDR1 as LGHDT and CDR2 as YNNKEL (reference sequence). The CDR3 has 18 amino acids. In DNA form, the CDR3 reads TGTGCCAGCAGCCAAGATCGGTTGACCCGGGACAGCAACTATGGCTACACCTTC. It translates to CASSQDRLTRDSNYGYTF.

This clone was observed once. CDR3 sequence: CSVYRGTEAFF. In nucleotides, the CDR3 is TGCAGTGTCTACAGGGGTACTGAAGCTTTCTTT. The chain is built from TRBV20-1 and TRBJ1-1, with 7 bases fitting TRBD1. Germline V gives CDR1 DFQATT, CDR2 SNEGSKA (reference sequence). The CDR3 is made up of 11 amino acids. Germline trimming cut 7 bases from V and 5 bases from J; bases unmatched to any gene: 4.

This chain uses TRBV4-2 with TRBJ2-1; TRBD2 matches at 9 bases. From germline, CDR1 is LGHNA and CDR2 YNFKEQ. This CDR3 is built from 13 residues. J lost 15 bases, V lost 0 bases, and 6 bases had no gene match. CDR3 sequence: CASSQEASGVGFF. As DNA, the CDR3 is TGTGCCAGCAGCCAAGAAGCTAGCGGGGTGGGGTTCTTC.

This sequence joins TRBV3-1 (or the pseudogene TRBV3-2) and TRBJ1-6; tentatively, D is TRBD1 (5 bases). V lost 1 base and J 7 bases, leaving 14 bases between the germline ends. This CDR3 region has 16 residues. CDR1 and CDR2 from the germline V gene are LGHDT and YNNKEL (reference sequence). CDR3 residues: CASSQGKGLRNSPLHF. DNA of the CDR3: TGTGCCAGCAGCCAAGGCAAGGGGTTAAGGAATTCACCCCTCCACTTT.

The chain links TRBV2 to TRBJ2-7, with D perhaps TRBD1 (6 bases). Germline CDR1 and CDR2: SNHLY and FYNNEI. CDR3 length equals 16 residues. V shed 4 bases and J shed 3 bases, with 19 bases lying between them. The CDR3 region is CASSGRGVSVGYEQYF. In nucleotides, the CDR3 is TGTGCCAGCAGTGGCAGGGGAGTATCAGTGGGCTACGAGCAGTACTTC.

The chain is built from TRBV10-1 and TRBJ2-1, with D possibly TRBD1 on 5 matching bases. The CDR3 runs 17 residues. Germline lookup yields CDR1 WNHNN and CDR2 SYGVQD (reference sequence). V lost 2 bases and J lost 0, with 14 bases in between. CDR3 DNA sequence: TGCGCCAGCAGTGAGGGTCTGGACAAGAGCTCCTACAATGAGCAGTTCTTC. Translated: CASSEGLDKSSYNEQFF.

V gene TRBV7-2 combines with J gene TRBJ1-2; D might be TRBD1 (5 bases). Germline lookup yields CDR1 SGHTA and CDR2 FQGNSA. CDR3 length: 14 amino acids. The ends were cut back, 4 bases at V and 7 bases at J, with 16 bases in the middle. CDR3 sequence: CASSSDSLGSGYTF. The DNA of the CDR3 is TGTGCCAGCAGCTCCGACAGCCTGGGTAGTGGCTACACCTTC.

This clone occurred once. This chain joins TRBV4-1 and TRBJ1-1, with D possibly being TRBD1 (5 bases). CDR1 is MGHRA and CDR2 is YSYEKL in the germline V gene. The ends were cut back, 1 base at V and 4 bases at J, with 10 bases in the middle. The CDR3 consists of 14 residues. DNA for the CDR3: TGCGCCAGCAGCCAAGTCGGGGGTAGCACTGAAGCTTTCTTT. Protein product: CASSQVGGSTEAFF.

The rearrangement joins TRBV6-6 to TRBJ1-1, with D possibly being TRBD1 (5 bases). Germline assignment: CDR1 MNHNY and CDR2 SVGAGI (reference sequence). V was cut by 9 bases and J by 4 bases, with 15 bases left in between. This CDR3 is built from 13 residues. CDR3 in amino acids: CASRVAGGTEAFF. The CDR3 nucleotides read TGTGCCAGTCGGGTCGCGGGGGGCACTGAAGCTTTCTTT.

This chain joins TRBV19 and TRBJ2-1; the D gene is possibly TRBD2 (5 bases). The germline V gene has CDR1 LNHDA and CDR2 SQIVND (reference sequence). This CDR3 has 14 amino acids. V was pared by 5 bases and J by 3 bases, with 11 bases between. The CDR3 sequence: CASSPDGLYNEQFF. The CDR3 nucleotides are TGTGCCAGTAGTCCGGACGGACTCTACAATGAGCAGTTCTTC.

The V and J genes are TRBV5-8 and TRBJ2-5; D is possibly TRBD1 (6 bases). This CDR3 has 13 residues. Germline V gives CDR1 SGHTS, CDR2 YDEGEE. Trimming cost V 7 bases and J 2 bases, with 12 bases left between them. CDR3 sequence reads: CASFPGEQETQYF. The DNA for the CDR3 is TGTGCCAGCTTCCCAGGGGAGCAAGAGACCCAGTACTTC.

Regarding this clone: An end of the junction differs from the germline gene, which may be a read error. The rearrangement links TRBV5-1 to TRBJ2-3, with D uncertain. This CDR3 comprises 11 residues. Germline V lookup: CDR1 SGHRS, CDR2 YFSETQ. The CDR3 nucleotides are TGCGCCAGCAGCTTGGGTGATACGGAGTATTTT. This codes for CASSLGDTEYF.

The gene calls are TRBV11-3 and TRBJ2-3; D remains unclear. V lost 5 bases, J lost 2 bases, and 14 bases lay in between. The CDR3 contains 15 residues. Per the germline V gene, CDR1 is SGHNT and CDR2 is YENEEA. The CDR3 nucleotides read TGTGCCAGCAGCACTTCCGTAGTACCCACAGATACGCAGTATTTT. As protein: CASSTSVVPTDTQYF.

The sample holds one count of this clone. This chain uses TRBV27 with TRBJ1-1, with D possibly being TRBD1 (6 bases). V was cut by 1 base and J by 1 base, with 10 bases left in between. The CDR3 length is 15 residues. Germline V gene data show CDR1 as MNHEY and CDR2 as SMNVEV (reference sequence). CDR3 DNA: TGTGCCAGCAGTTTATTTGGGGGCCCGAACACTGAAGCTTTCTTT. It encodes CASSLFGGPNTEAFF.

V is TRBV28 and J is TRBJ2-3; D is perhaps TRBD2 (7 bases). This CDR3 is built from 16 residues. Germline V gene lookup returns CDR1 MDHEN and CDR2 SYDVKM. Trimming took off 7 bases at V and 0 bases at J, with 17 bases between the two ends. CDR3 in amino acids: CASTYLGGASTDTQYF. The CDR3 region has the DNA TGTGCCAGCACCTACTTAGGGGGGGCTAGCACAGATACGCAGTATTTT. The whole variable domain, filled in from reference TRBV28 and TRBJ2-3, reads DVKVTQSSRYLVKRTGEKVFLECVQDMDHENMFWYRQDPGLGLRLIYFSYDVKMKEKGDIPEGYSVSREKKERFSLILESASTNQTSMYLCASTYLGGASTDTQYFGPGTRLTVL.

The V call is TRBV7-2, the J call TRBJ2-3, with 7 positions matching TRBD2. Trimming took 1 base from V and 0 from J; bases not matched to a gene: 1. Per the germline V gene, CDR1 is SGHTA and CDR2 is FQGNSA. There are 15 residues in the CDR3. The CDR3 bases are TGTGCCAGCAGCTTAGTCGGGGGGAGCACAGATACGCAGTATTTT. Its protein product is CASSLVGGSTDTQYF.

This rearrangement joins TRBV6-5 to TRBJ2-3; 8 bases fit TRBD1. Germline V gene lookup returns CDR1 MNHEY and CDR2 SVGAGI. V gave up 2 bases and J gave up 5 bases; unmatched junction bases: 3. This CDR3 is 14 amino acids long. The chain's CDR3 is CASSYGQGVDTQYF. DNA for the CDR3: TGTGCCAGCAGTTACGGACAGGGAGTAGATACGCAGTATTTT.

This clone was seen once. V gene TRBV5-5 combines with J gene TRBJ1-1, with D perhaps TRBD1 (6 bases). There are 15 residues in the CDR3. CDR1 is SGHKS and CDR2 is YYEKEE in the germline V gene (reference sequence). V was clipped by 4 bases and J by 6 bases, with 19 bases between them. In nucleotides, the CDR3 is TGTGCCAGCAGCCCCCTTGAGGGGGTAGTCGCTGAAGCTTTCTTT. It specifies CASSPLEGVVAEAFF.

The gene calls are TRBV30 and TRBJ1-5; D is undetermined. The germline V gene encodes CDR1 GTSNPN and CDR2 SVGIG (reference sequence). With 0 bases removed from V and 6 bases from J, the gap between germline ends came to 9 bases. This CDR3 is 13 amino acids long. The CDR3 spells CAWSVEVGQPQHF. Here the CDR3 DNA reads TGTGCCTGGAGTGTAGAGGTCGGTCAGCCCCAGCATTTT. Together with reference TRBV30 and TRBJ1-5, the CDR3 gives the full variable domain: SQTIHQWPATLVQPVGSPLSLECTVEGTSNPNLYWYRQAAGRGLQLLFYSVGIGQISSEVPQNLSASRPQDRQFILSSKKLLLSDSGFYLCAWSVEVGQPQHFGDGTRLSIL.

The chain couples TRBV7-2 to TRBJ2-7; 10 bases map to TRBD2. With V trimmed by 4 bases and J by 2 bases, 2 bases remained unmatched. CDR3 length: 14 amino acids. Germline assignment: CDR1 SGHTA and CDR2 FQGNSA. This chain's CDR3 is CASSWSGGAYEQYV. The CDR3, as DNA: TGTGCCAGCAGCTGGAGCGGGGGGGCCTACGAGCAGTACGTC.

The J gene is TRBJ2-2, the V gene TRBV27; D possibly corresponds to TRBD2 (6 bases). The V end lost 7 bases, the J end lost 1 base, and 10 bases lay between the germline ends. The CDR3 extends over 14 amino acids. The germline V gene encodes CDR1 MNHEY and CDR2 SMNVEV (reference sequence). The CDR3 nucleotides read TGTGCCAGCACCTTCGGGGGGAACACCGGGGAGCTGTTTTTT. Its translation is CASTFGGNTGELFF.

The chain is built from TRBV4-2 and TRBJ2-6, with D possibly matching TRBD1 (6 bases). Trimming removed 4 bases from V and 0 bases from J, with 13 bases in between. The CDR3 covers 17 residues. Germline values: CDR1 LGHNA, CDR2 YNFKEQ. The CDR3 here is CASSPAQGGSGANVLTF. The CDR3 DNA reads TGTGCCAGCAGCCCTGCACAGGGTGGCTCTGGGGCCAACGTCCTGACTTTC.

The gene calls are TRBV7-7 and TRBJ2-5, with TRBD1 matching over 12 bases. J gave up 6 bases and V 5 bases, and 7 bases lay outside the gene matches. From germline, CDR1 is SSHAT and CDR2 FNYEAQ (reference sequence). The CDR3 spans 15 residues. CDR3 in DNA: TGTGCCAGCAGCCCCGGGACAGGGGGCGGGAAGACCCAGTACTTC. Protein: CASSPGTGGGKTQYF.

J is TRBJ2-6 and V is TRBV18; D ambiguous. The length of the CDR3 is 15 residues. The germline V gene has CDR1 KGHSH and CDR2 LQKENI. Trimming removed 6 bases from V and 0 bases from J, with 9 bases in between. Written as DNA, the CDR3 is TGTGCCAGCTCTCCTGGCCTCTCTGGGGCCAACGTCCTGACTTTC. The encoded protein is CASSPGLSGANVLTF.

The rearrangement uses TRBV11-2 and TRBJ2-7; the D is unclear. The germline CDR1 and CDR2 sequences are SGHAT and FQNNGV. V was shortened by 6 bases and J by 3 bases, with 12 bases between the two germline ends. This CDR3 comprises 13 residues. The CDR3 is CASRPVPIYEQYF. The CDR3 nucleotides read TGTGCCAGCAGACCCGTTCCTATCTACGAGCAGTACTTC.

The chain has TRBV2 and TRBJ1-5, with 9 bases that match TRBD1. This CDR3 has 18 residues. Germline V gives CDR1 SNHLY, CDR2 FYNNEI. With 6 bases clipped from V and 1 base from J, the junction kept 13 bases outside the gene matches. The CDR3, as DNA: TGTGCCAGCAGAGGCCCGGGACAGGGCTTTACGAGCAATCAGCCCCAGCATTTT. Translated, it gives CASRGPGQGFTSNQPQHF.